The entry that follows covers one T cell receptor beta chain sequence. The antigen is unknown. The data stem from a study of siplizumab effects on memory and regulatory T cells. General study results and limits: Siplizumab brought about a significant reduction in alloreactive sequences traceable to unstimulated CD4+ memory cells. A small minority of alloreactive clones were mapped to unstimulated subsets.

The method was immunoSEQ multiplex PCR; TCRdb's version includes in-frame clones alone and lacks a portion of them. The sample has about 40,000 clones, roughly 90% seen once. Trimming took off 0 bases at V and 0 bases at J, with 8 bases between the two ends. The CDR3 spans 16 residues. Germline CDR1 reads LGHNT; CDR2 reads FRNRAP. Unstimulated naive, memory, effector memory and TEMRA subsets were subjected to sequencing in a few donor pairs. V and J are TRBV12-5 and TRBJ2-2; a weak D match, TRBD2 (6 bases). The receptor comes from a human donor in good health. What was sequenced was naive CD4+ T cells sorted from blood. CDR3 region: CASGLVLAPNTGELFF. The CDR3 bases are TGTGCTAGTGGTTTGGTTCTAGCGCCGAACACCGGGGAGCTGTTTTTT.